This T cell receptor beta chain comes out of a study of T cells after posttransplantation cyclophosphamide. Study-wide results and limits: Later blood repertoires were often dominated by clones from the donor CD8+ memory compartment. Tissue-infiltrating T cells from skin or gut overlapped little with blood T cells. After PTCy, TRB diversity resembled that of CNI/methotrexate controls.

Cells defined as naive were viable CD3+CD4+ or CD3+CD8+ and CCR7+CD45RA+CD45RO-CD95-CD27+CD28+. The CDR3 consists of 14 residues. Germline V gene sequence: CDR1 SEHNR, CDR2 FQNEAQ (reference sequence). Trimming left V 8 bases short and J 1 base short, with 14 bases between. The method was immunoSEQ multiplex PCR; TCRdb's version includes in-frame clones alone and lacks a portion of them. The sample carries about 32,000 clones, roughly 90% recorded once. Comment on this clone: The antigen is undetermined.

This rearrangement joins TRBV7-9 to TRBJ1-1; possible D gene TRBD1, 5 bases. The sample was naive CD4+ T cells sorted from blood. This TCR was sampled from a young man in good health and a related stem cell transplant donor. The CDR3, as DNA: TGTGCCAGCGTGGTGGGGCAGGGGAACACTGAAGCTTTCTTT. Protein: CASVVGQGNTEAFF.